This TCR beta chain was captured by sequencing in a study of a mutant IDH1 vaccine in newly diagnosed glioma. Looking at the study overall: Eight vaccinations reached patients in weeks 1, 3, 5, 7, 11, 15, 19 and 23.

Measured with immunoSEQ multiplex PCR; TCRdb has only the in-frame clones, and not every one. The data contain approximately 82,000 clones, approximately 85% of them singletons. Documented time point: week 23, last vaccination. In every dose of vaccine, 300 ug of mutant IDH1 20-mer peptide was given alongside topical imiquimod. General study findings and limits: Most patients, 90% to 95%, showed vaccine-induced immune responses.

Regarding this clone: As yet, its antigen is unknown.

Unmatched junction bases numbered 14, after V lost 7 bases and J lost 5 bases. Germline V lookup: CDR1 MNHEY, CDR2 SMNVEV (reference sequence). The CDR3 is 15 residues long. This TCR was recovered from a young man with glioma. Some clones in this sample may be carry-over from other donors' samples. V and J are TRBV27 and TRBJ2-7; 7 nucleotides agree with TRBD2. The material was PBMCs, obtained from a glioma patient whose treatment included an IDH1 peptide vaccine. The CDR3 protein is CASKLSSGRSNEQYF. The DNA of the CDR3 is TGTGCCAGCAAGTTGTCTAGCGGTAGATCTAACGAGCAGTACTTC.